This TCR beta chain was captured by sequencing in a study of response to subunit inactivated influenza vaccine. TCRdb passed the RT-PCR reads through MiXCR, listing each CDR3 protein once. The table has just under 250,000 distinct CDR3 sequences, 9% to 15% seen once. The CDR3 length is 11 residues. Trimming stripped 8 bases from V and 5 bases from J, with 9 bases between. Germline lookup yields CDR1 ENHRY and CDR2 SYGVKD. Study-level findings and limits: Every seasonal influenza vaccination brings in few new T cells, the authors suggested.

This clonotype was counted ten times or more. What it binds is not known. The sample consisted of non-naive T cells sorted from PBMCs, taken around 15 days before vaccination. This TCR was sampled from a man aged 50-59 years who received an inactivated influenza vaccine. The chain links TRBV10-3 to TRBJ2-5; D is unclear. DNA for the CDR3: TGTGCCATCGGGGTGGGGGAGACCCAGTACTTC. As protein: CAIGVGETQYF.